Each of the 24 T cell receptor beta chains below was sequenced from the same sample in a study of cytomegalovirus exposure and HLA in healthy donors. Only in-frame clones appear in the TCRdb table, and some are missing; sequencing was by immunoSEQ multiplex PCR. The table has around 150,000 clones, 85% to 90% seen once; the top ten hold 3% to 3.5%. The specimen sequenced was PBMCs. Every receptor here comes from a woman aged 18-29 years in good health and CMV-seropositive.

J is TRBJ2-5 and V is TRBV30, with D possibly TRBD2 on 6 matching bases. The CDR3 is made up of 16 amino acids. CDR1 is GTSNPN and CDR2 is SVGIG in the germline V gene (reference sequence). Trimming shortened V by 0 bases and J by 5 bases, and 19 bases separated the two germline ends. The CDR3 DNA sequence: TGTGCCTGGAGTGTAGCTCCTGGCGGTCGGGGGGAGACCCAGTACTTC. Encoded protein: CAWSVAPGGRGETQYF. Full variable domain (rest looked up from reference TRBV30 and TRBJ2-5): SQTIHQWPATLVQPVGSPLSLECTVEGTSNPNLYWYRQAAGRGLQLLFYSVGIGQISSEVPQNLSASRPQDRQFILSSKKLLLSDSGFYLCAWSVAPGGRGETQYFGPGTRLLVL.

The rearrangement links TRBV6-5 to TRBJ2-7; 9 bases are shared with TRBD1. V lost 4 bases to trimming and J lost 7 bases; unmatched junction nucleotides: 2. The CDR3 is 12 residues long. Germline V gives CDR1 MNHEY, CDR2 SVGAGI. The CDR3 nucleotides are TGTGCCAGCAGTTTGACAGGGGGTGAGCAGTACTTC. It codes for CASSLTGGEQYF.

This rearrangement joins TRBV4-2 to TRBJ2-3; TRBD1 aligns across 7 bases. Germline V lookup: CDR1 LGHNA, CDR2 YNFKEQ. This CDR3 spans 17 amino acids. The V gene end was trimmed by 4 bases and the J gene end by 2 bases; junction bases not matched to a gene: 12. The CDR3 sequence is CASSLPESQGDTDTQYF. The CDR3 bases are TGTGCCAGCAGCCTCCCTGAGAGTCAGGGGGACACAGATACGCAGTATTTT.

The rearrangement uses TRBV25-1 and TRBJ2-6; TRBD1 aligns across 10 bases. This CDR3 spans 17 amino acids. Looked up from germline, CDR1 is MGHDK and CDR2 is SYGVNS. Unmatched junction bases numbered 9, after V lost 10 bases and J lost 0 bases. The CDR3 nucleotides read TGTGCCACCTCACGGGACAGGGGAATCTCTGGGGCCAACGTCCTGACTTTC. Translated: CATSRDRGISGANVLTF.

In its sample, this clone was seen once. The rearrangement links TRBV11-3 to TRBJ2-5, with TRBD2 matching 9 bases. The germline V gene has CDR1 SGHNT and CDR2 YENEEA. The CDR3 covers 18 residues. Trimming cost V 2 bases and J 2 bases; bases outside gene matches: 12. The CDR3 loop reads CASSLWAGGPRTQETQYF. The CDR3 region has the DNA TGTGCCAGCAGCTTATGGGCGGGAGGGCCCCGTACACAAGAGACCCAGTACTTC.

This chain connects TRBV27 to TRBJ2-1; the match to TRBD1 covers 9 bases. CDR1 and CDR2 from the germline V gene are MNHEY and SMNVEV (reference sequence). J gave up 5 bases and V 8 bases, and 10 bases lay outside the gene matches. The CDR3 extends over 15 amino acids. CDR3 DNA sequence: TGTGCCAGCGATTTGGGACAGGGCCAGGACAATGAGCAGTTCTTC. Translated: CASDLGQGQDNEQFF.

This rearrangement joins TRBV6-5 to TRBJ2-7; 9 nucleotides align to TRBD2. The CDR3 is made up of 13 amino acids. V gave up 5 bases and J gave up 5 bases; unmatched junction bases: 4. The germline V gene has CDR1 MNHEY and CDR2 SVGAGI. The CDR3 spells CASSRGLANEQYF. The CDR3, as DNA: TGTGCCAGCAGTAGGGGACTAGCTAACGAGCAGTACTTC.

The count of this clone is one. The CDR3 reads CASSLKGQETQYF. The CDR3 nucleotides are TGTGCCAGCAGCTTGAAGGGGCAAGAGACCCAGTACTTC. The chain carries TRBV5-4 and TRBJ2-5; D is possibly TRBD1 (5 bases). Germline CDR1 reads SGHNT; CDR2 reads YYREEE (reference sequence). With 1 base removed from V and 2 bases from J, the gap between germline ends came to 6 bases. The CDR3 contains 13 residues. The variable domain in full, completed from reference TRBV5-4 and TRBJ2-5, reads ETGVTQSPTHLIKTRGQQVTLRCSSQSGHNTVSWYQQALGQGPQFIFQYYREEENGRGNFPPRFSGLQFPNYSSELNVNALELDDSALYLCASSLKGQETQYFGPGTRLLVL.

The chain joins TRBV11-2 to TRBJ2-1; TRBD2 matches 7 bases. CDR3 length equals 17 residues. Trimming cost V 1 base and J 6 bases; bases outside gene matches: 12. Per the germline V gene, CDR1 is SGHAT and CDR2 is FQNNGV. The CDR3 here is CASSLGPTAGAGNEQFF. The DNA of the CDR3 is TGTGCCAGCAGCTTAGGCCCCACTGCGGGAGCTGGCAATGAGCAGTTCTTC.

The J gene is TRBJ1-4, the V gene TRBV9; D remains unclear. The germline V gene has CDR1 SGDLS and CDR2 YYNGEE. This CDR3 comprises 15 residues. Trimming left V 0 bases short and J 8 bases short, with 14 bases between. CDR3 bases: TGTGCCAGCAGCGTAGGAGAGAGGGAGGGCGAAAAACTGTTTTTT. It is translated as CASSVGEREGEKLFF.

The J gene is TRBJ1-3, the V gene TRBV11-2; D is undetermined. Trimming took off 6 bases at V and 8 bases at J, with 14 bases between the two ends. The germline V gene has CDR1 SGHAT and CDR2 FQNNGV. CDR3 length equals 13 residues. The CDR3 sequence is CASSFTGLDTIYF. DNA for the CDR3: TGTGCCAGCAGTTTCACGGGGTTGGACACCATATATTTT.

This rearrangement joins TRBV6-6 to TRBJ2-1, with TRBD2 matching over 8 bases. Germline assignment: CDR1 MNHNY and CDR2 SVGAGI (reference sequence). CDR3 length equals 12 residues. Trimming at V came to 5 bases and at J to 7 bases, leaving 1 base not matched to a gene. The CDR3 is CASSPGGNEQFF. In nucleotides, the CDR3 is TGTGCCAGCAGTCCGGGAGGGAATGAGCAGTTCTTC.

This sequence joins TRBV30 and TRBJ2-7; D gene ambiguous. This CDR3 is 12 amino acids long. Trimming stripped 2 bases from V and 2 bases from J, with 7 bases between. In germline, CDR1 is GTSNPN, CDR2 SVGIG (reference sequence). DNA of the CDR3: TGTGCCTGGAGTATATCCGCCTACGAGCAGTACTTC. Its protein is CAWSISAYEQYF.

The rearrangement links TRBV2 to TRBJ2-3; possibly TRBD2 for D (5 bases). Germline assignment: CDR1 SNHLY and CDR2 FYNNEI. V was pared by 5 bases and J by 7 bases, with 13 bases between. This CDR3 spans 13 amino acids. The CDR3: CASSIVRANTQYF. The CDR3 DNA follows: TGTGCCAGCAGTATAGTGCGGGCGAATACGCAGTATTTT.

The chain has TRBV28 and TRBJ1-4; 7 nucleotides align to TRBD1. Unmatched junction bases numbered 2, after V lost 3 bases and J lost 4 bases. Per germline, CDR1 MDHEN and CDR2 SYDVKM. The length of the CDR3 is 14 residues. CDR3 DNA: TGTGCCAGCAGTTTCCAGGGGGATAATGAAAAACTGTTTTTT. This translates into CASSFQGDNEKLFF.

This chain links TRBV19 with TRBJ1-5; 7 nucleotides match TRBD1. This CDR3 has 16 residues. Germline assignment: CDR1 LNHDA and CDR2 SQIVND (reference sequence). The V segment lost 3 bases and the J segment 2 bases; nucleotides outside the gene matches: 7. The CDR3 DNA reads TGTGCCAGTAGTATTAGACAGGGATGGGGCAATCAGCCCCAGCATTTT. It yields the protein CASSIRQGWGNQPQHF. Combining the CDR3 with reference TRBV19 and TRBJ1-5 gives the whole variable domain DGGITQSPKYLFRKEGQNVTLSCEQNLNHDAMYWYRQDPGQGLRLIYYSQIVNDFQKGDIAEGYSVSREKKESFPLTVTSAQKNPTAFYLCASSIRQGWGNQPQHFGDGTRLSIL.

The chain is built from TRBV5-1 and TRBJ2-1; 13 bases match TRBD2. The trim removed 2 bases at V and 8 bases at J, leaving 4 bases unmatched. The germline V gene has CDR1 SGHRS and CDR2 YFSETQ. This CDR3 has 15 residues. As DNA, the CDR3 is TGCGCCAGCAGCTTAAGACTAGCGGGAGGATATGAGCAGTTCTTC. Its translation is CASSLRLAGGYEQFF.

This chain links TRBV27 with TRBJ2-7; D may be TRBD1 (5 bases). This CDR3 contains 12 residues. CDR1 is MNHEY and CDR2 is SMNVEV in the germline V gene (reference sequence). The V end was cut by 6 bases, the J end by 3 bases, with 9 bases between. The CDR3 reads CASSQGGYEQYF. In DNA, the CDR3 is TGTGCCAGCAGCCAGGGCGGCTACGAGCAGTACTTC.

The chain couples TRBV5-6 to TRBJ2-1; 11 bases agree with TRBD1. CDR1 is SGHDT and CDR2 is YYEEEE in the germline V gene. The J segment lost 8 bases and the V segment lost 0 bases, leaving 13 bases of the junction unmatched. The CDR3 sequence is 18 residues long. The CDR3 DNA sequence: TGTGCCAGCAGCTTGGACATGGGACAGGGGGTTTCCAATCATGAGCAGTTCTTC. This codes for CASSLDMGQGVSNHEQFF.

The chain joins TRBV5-1 to TRBJ2-7; 7 bases fit TRBD1. The CDR3 totals 12 residues. The ends lost 4 bases at V and 4 bases at J; junction bases unmatched: 2. Germline loops: CDR1 SGHRS, CDR2 YFSETQ. The CDR3 loop is CASSPDRYEQYF. The CDR3, as DNA: TGCGCCAGCAGCCCGGACAGGTACGAGCAGTACTTC.

The chain carries TRBV4-2 and TRBJ2-5; 11 nucleotides agree with TRBD2. Germline V gene lookup returns CDR1 LGHNA and CDR2 YNFKEQ. This CDR3 region has 16 residues. J was trimmed by 3 bases and V by 4 bases; bases with no gene match: 7. The CDR3: CASSRLLAGGEETQYF. The CDR3 DNA reads as TGTGCCAGCAGCCGATTGCTAGCGGGAGGAGAAGAGACCCAGTACTTC.

The chain carries TRBV15 and TRBJ1-4; D is uncertain. Germline V lookup: CDR1 LNHNV, CDR2 YYDKDF (reference sequence). This CDR3 is 15 amino acids long. Trimming stripped 0 bases from V and 8 bases from J, with 13 bases between. The CDR3 coding sequence is TGTGCCACCAGCAGAGATCGAGGGATTGGGGAAAAACTGTTTTTT. Its protein is CATSRDRGIGEKLFF.

The chain carries TRBV28 and TRBJ1-2; D is ambiguous. This CDR3 comprises 13 residues. Trimming stripped 3 bases from V and 3 bases from J, with 8 bases between. The germline gives CDR1 MDHEN, CDR2 SYDVKM. CDR3 in amino acids: CASSFDKYYGYTF. Written as DNA, the CDR3 is TGTGCCAGCAGTTTTGACAAATACTATGGCTACACCTTC.

The V call is TRBV9, the J call TRBJ1-4; no clear D gene. V was pared by 3 bases and J by 4 bases, with 13 bases between. CDR3 length: 15 amino acids. Looked up from germline, CDR1 is SGDLS and CDR2 is YYNGEE. CDR3 coding DNA: TGTGCCAGCAGCGGTGCCCCGAGGGATAATGAAAAACTGTTTTTT. Its protein is CASSGAPRDNEKLFF.